The subject of this entry is one T cell receptor beta chain. The target antigen is unknown. These data are taken from a study of cytomegalovirus exposure and HLA in healthy donors. Vbeta (60) and Jbeta (13) primers were used in the PCR. Using immunoSEQ multiplex PCR, the repertoire was profiled, and TCRdb retains in-frame clones only, with some absent. The top ten hold less than 1.5% of the sample, which has 150,000 or so clones, approximately 82% seen once. The CDR3 extends over 13 amino acids. V was trimmed by 3 bases and J by 15 bases, leaving 18 bases between them. Looked up from germline, CDR1 is MDHEN and CDR2 is SYDVKM. Whole-study results and caveats: Excluded were some V segments that proved indistinguishable, including TRBV6-2 and TRBV6-3. Reports described diagnosis of cytomegalovirus status by the classifier as highly specific and sensitive. In vitro, a few CMV-associated chains proved specific for CMV antigens.

Input material: PBMCs. The source of this sequence is a man in his thirties or forties in good health and CMV-seropositive. The J gene is TRBJ2-1, the V gene TRBV28; D perhaps matches TRBD1 (5 bases). This chain's CDR3 is CASSFLDLPGPFF. DNA of the CDR3: TGTGCCAGCAGTTTCCTGGACCTACCAGGGCCGTTCTTC.